This TCR beta chain was sequenced in a study of blood T cells in healthy people across ages. Together with a sample-barcoded 5' primer, a J-beta primer mix was included in a second PCR lasting about 7 to 12 cycles. The template-switch adaptor, which had 12 random nucleotides, put a tag on each cDNA molecule. TCRdb redid the calling of the 5' RACE reads with MiXCR, one entry per CDR3 protein. The sample yields about 680,000 distinct CDR3 sequences, roughly 49% seen once. Germline CDR1 and CDR2: SQVTM and ANQGSEA. The length of the CDR3 is 15 residues. There were healthy Caucasian individuals from Russia, aged about 6 to 95, serving as donors. It was about 9.4 milliliters of peripheral blood that were drawn from each donor.

This sequence originates from a woman aged 60-75 years in good health. The chain uses TRBV29-1 and TRBJ2-1; either TRBD1 or TRBD2 may supply D (5 bases each). Input material: blood. The CDR3 sequence: CTISPGGALNNEQFF. In DNA, the CDR3 is TGCACCATATCCCCTGGGGGAGCGCTTAACAATGAGCAGTTCTTC.